This T cell receptor beta chain was recorded in a study of blood T cell repertoires in COVID-19. Study context: Researchers got acute and convalescent COVID-19 samples from the United States, Italy and Spain. Sources were T cells, B-cell-depleted T cells, or PBMCs; the material itself was cDNA or gDNA.

Original processing methods: By means of reference gene primer amplification, nucleated cell counts were estimated. This table comes from immunoSEQ multiplex PCR, and its TCRdb copy is limited to in-frame clones, with some not included. The DNA gave D and trimming, while V, J and clone size come from that table. The sample has 470,000 or so clones, 80% to 90% seen once. Germline assignment: CDR1 SGHVS and CDR2 FQNEAQ. V gave up 0 bases and J gave up 0 bases; unmatched junction bases: 2. The CDR3 loop spans 18 amino acids. The gene calls are TRBV7-8 and TRBJ2-3; 14 bases line up with TRBD2. The sequence derives from a human donor in a cohort sampled during active COVID-19. The sample consisted of peripheral blood. This CDR3 is CASSLAGTSGSSTDTQYF. CDR3 coding DNA: TGTGCCAGCAGCTTAGCGGGGACTAGCGGGAGTAGCACAGATACGCAGTATTTT.